What follows describes a single T cell receptor beta chain. Participant ages covered about 18 to 95 years across 24 US areas. Measured with immunoSEQ multiplex PCR; TCRdb has only the in-frame clones, and not every one. The sample lists about 360,000 clones; over 75% were seen once. The germline CDR1 and CDR2 sequences are SEHNR and FQNEAQ (reference sequence). V shed 1 base, J shed 3 bases, and the junction held 7 bases outside the gene matches. The CDR3 loop spans 17 amino acids. This record comes from a study of blood T cell repertoires in COVID-19. Across the whole study: Recovered participants had two consecutive negative NP/OP PCR tests, healthcare professional clearance, or symptom resolution. Donors in the United States, Italy and Spain gave samples during acute or convalescent COVID-19. From T cells, B-cell-depleted T cells, or PBMCs came the material, which was cDNA or gDNA.

The chain employs TRBV7-9 and TRBJ2-3, with TRBD2 matching 10 bases. The sequencing input was PBMCs or T cells enriched from blood (not recorded which). This TCR came from a man aged 40-50 years in a cohort exposed to, infected with or recovered from COVID-19 (not recorded which). The DNA for the CDR3 is TGTGCCAGCAGCTTAGATCGTGCTAGCGGGAGTACAGATACGCAGTATTTT. Amino acid sequence: CASSLDRASGSTDTQYF.